The sequence of this TCR beta chain was determined in a study of T cell repertoires in cytomegalovirus infection. Study-level background: CMV infection together with matching HLA type was indicated by public TCR beta signatures.

Germline V CDR1 and CDR2: SGHAT, FQNNGV. The J segment lost 9 bases and the V segment lost 6 bases, leaving 8 bases of the junction unmatched. The CDR3 contains 15 residues. This clonotype was seen many times. The antigen is not known. The study, taken as a whole, reports: Summed frequency of shared TCR beta families picked out CMV carriers who also had the relevant HLA. The ex vivo response was dominated by HLA-C-restricted CMV-specific TCR beta clonotypes.

TCRdb analysed the reads with MiXCR anew, one entry per CDR3 protein. The sample carries under 300,000 distinct CDR3 sequences, approximately 13% recorded once. The sample comprised PBMCs. The receptor's source is a human donor in good health (CMV status not recorded). Some clones in this sample may be carry-over from other donors' samples. This chain joins TRBV11-2 and TRBJ2-1; 13 bases are a match to TRBD2. The CDR3 is CASRTTSGGAGEQFF. The CDR3 nucleotides read TGTGCCAGCAGGACTACTAGCGGGGGGGCCGGTGAGCAGTTCTTC.